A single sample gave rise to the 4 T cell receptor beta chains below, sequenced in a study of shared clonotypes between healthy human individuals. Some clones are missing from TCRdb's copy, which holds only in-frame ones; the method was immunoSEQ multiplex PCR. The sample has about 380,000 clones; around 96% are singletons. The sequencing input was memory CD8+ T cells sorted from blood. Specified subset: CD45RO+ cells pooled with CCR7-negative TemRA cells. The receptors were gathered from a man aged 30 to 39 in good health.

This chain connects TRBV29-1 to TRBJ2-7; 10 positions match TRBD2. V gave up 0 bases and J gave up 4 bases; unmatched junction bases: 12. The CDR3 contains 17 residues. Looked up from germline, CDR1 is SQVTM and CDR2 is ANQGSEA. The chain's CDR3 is CSVEEGLASGRGYEQYF. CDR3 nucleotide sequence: TGCAGCGTTGAAGAGGGGCTTGCGAGCGGGAGGGGGTACGAGCAGTACTTC.

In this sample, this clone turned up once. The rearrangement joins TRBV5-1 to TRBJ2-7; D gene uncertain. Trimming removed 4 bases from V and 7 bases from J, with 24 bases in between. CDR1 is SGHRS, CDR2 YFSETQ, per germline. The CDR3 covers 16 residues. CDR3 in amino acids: CASSATIGPMLEEQYF. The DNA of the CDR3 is TGCGCCAGCAGCGCAACTATAGGGCCTATGTTAGAAGAGCAGTACTTC.

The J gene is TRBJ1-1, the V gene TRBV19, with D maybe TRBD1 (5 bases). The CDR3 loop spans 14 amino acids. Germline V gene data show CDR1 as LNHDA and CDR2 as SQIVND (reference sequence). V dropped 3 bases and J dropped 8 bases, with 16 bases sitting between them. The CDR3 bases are TGTGCCAGTAGTATCCCCGGGACGGCTCAAGAAGCTTTCTTT. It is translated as CASSIPGTAQEAFF.

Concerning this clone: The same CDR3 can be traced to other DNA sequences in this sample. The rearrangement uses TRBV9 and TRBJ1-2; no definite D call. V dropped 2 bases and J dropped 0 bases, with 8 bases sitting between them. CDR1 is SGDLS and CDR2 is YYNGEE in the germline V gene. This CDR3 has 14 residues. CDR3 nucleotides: TGTGCCAGCAGCGTGGACCGCGCTAACTATGGCTACACCTTC. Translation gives CASSVDRANYGYTF.